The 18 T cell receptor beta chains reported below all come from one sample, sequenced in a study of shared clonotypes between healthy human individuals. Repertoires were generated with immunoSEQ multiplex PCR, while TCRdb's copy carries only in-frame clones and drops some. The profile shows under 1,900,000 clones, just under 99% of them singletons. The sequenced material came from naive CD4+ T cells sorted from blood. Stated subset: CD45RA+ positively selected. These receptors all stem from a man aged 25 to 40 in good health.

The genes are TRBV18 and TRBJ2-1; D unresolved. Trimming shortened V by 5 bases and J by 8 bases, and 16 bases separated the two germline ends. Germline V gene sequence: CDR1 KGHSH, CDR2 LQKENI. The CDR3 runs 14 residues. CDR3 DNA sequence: TGTGCCAGCTCAGAACGCTTTTTGATCTATGAGCAGTTCTTC. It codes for CASSERFLIYEQFF.

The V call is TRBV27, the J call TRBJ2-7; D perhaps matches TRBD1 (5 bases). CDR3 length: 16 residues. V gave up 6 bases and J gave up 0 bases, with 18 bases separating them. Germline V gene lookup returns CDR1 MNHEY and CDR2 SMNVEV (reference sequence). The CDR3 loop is CASSKGSTAASYEQYF. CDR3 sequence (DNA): TGTGCCAGCAGCAAAGGGTCGACAGCCGCCTCCTACGAGCAGTACTTC.

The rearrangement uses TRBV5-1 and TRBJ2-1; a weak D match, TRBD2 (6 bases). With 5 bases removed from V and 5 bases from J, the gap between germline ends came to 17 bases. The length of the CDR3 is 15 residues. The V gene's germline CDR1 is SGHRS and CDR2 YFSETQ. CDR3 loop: CASSWGVPPDNEQFF. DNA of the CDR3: TGCGCCAGCAGTTGGGGGGTGCCGCCTGACAATGAGCAGTTCTTC.

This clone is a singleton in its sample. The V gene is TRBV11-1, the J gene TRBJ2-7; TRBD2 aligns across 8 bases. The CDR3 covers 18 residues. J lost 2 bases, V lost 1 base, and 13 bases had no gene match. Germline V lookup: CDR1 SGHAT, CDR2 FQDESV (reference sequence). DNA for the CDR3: TGTGCCAGCAGCTTAGTAGCCCCTGGACTAGCTGTTCCCTACGAGCAGTACTTC. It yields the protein CASSLVAPGLAVPYEQYF.

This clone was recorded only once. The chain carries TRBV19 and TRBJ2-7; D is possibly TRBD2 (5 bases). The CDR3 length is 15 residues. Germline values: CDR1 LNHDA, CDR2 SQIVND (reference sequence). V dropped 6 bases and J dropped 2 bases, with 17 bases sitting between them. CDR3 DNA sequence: TGTGCCAGTAGCGTTTCCCGGGGAGCGCCCTACGAGCAGTACTTC. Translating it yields CASSVSRGAPYEQYF.

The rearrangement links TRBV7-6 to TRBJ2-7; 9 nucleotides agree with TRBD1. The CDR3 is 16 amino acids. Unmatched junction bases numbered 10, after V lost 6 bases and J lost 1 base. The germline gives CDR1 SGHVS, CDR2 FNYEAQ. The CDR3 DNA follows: TGTGCCAGCAGACCTGGACCGGGACAGGGATCCTACGAGCAGTACTTC. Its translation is CASRPGPGQGSYEQYF.

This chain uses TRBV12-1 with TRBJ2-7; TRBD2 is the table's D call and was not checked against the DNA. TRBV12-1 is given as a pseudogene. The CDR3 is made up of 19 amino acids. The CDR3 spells CASSRRLAGAIPLSYEQYF. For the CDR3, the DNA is TGTGCCAGCAGCCGAAGACTAGCGGGCGCCATTCCCCTATCATACGAGCAGTACTTC.

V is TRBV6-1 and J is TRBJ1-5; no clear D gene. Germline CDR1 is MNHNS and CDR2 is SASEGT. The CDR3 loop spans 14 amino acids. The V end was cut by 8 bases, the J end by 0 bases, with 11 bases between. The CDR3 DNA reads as TGTGCCAGCGCGTACATTAATAGCAATCAGCCCCAGCATTTT. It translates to CASAYINSNQPQHF.

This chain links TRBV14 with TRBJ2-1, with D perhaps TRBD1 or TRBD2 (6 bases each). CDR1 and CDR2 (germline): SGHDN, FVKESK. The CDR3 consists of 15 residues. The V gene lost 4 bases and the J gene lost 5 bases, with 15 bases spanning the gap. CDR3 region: CASSPMWRGDNEQFF. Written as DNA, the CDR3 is TGTGCCAGCAGCCCAATGTGGAGGGGGGACAATGAGCAGTTCTTC.

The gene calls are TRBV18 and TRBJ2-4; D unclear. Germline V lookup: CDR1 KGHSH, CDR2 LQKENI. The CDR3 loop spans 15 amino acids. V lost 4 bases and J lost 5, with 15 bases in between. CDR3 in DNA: TGTGCCAGCTCACATCGGAGTTTCAACGAAAACATTCAGTACTTC. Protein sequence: CASSHRSFNENIQYF.

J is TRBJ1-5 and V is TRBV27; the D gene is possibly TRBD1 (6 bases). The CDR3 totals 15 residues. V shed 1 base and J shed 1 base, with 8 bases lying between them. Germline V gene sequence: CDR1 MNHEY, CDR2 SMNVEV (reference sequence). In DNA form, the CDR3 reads TGTGCCAGCAGTTTATTGGGGGCCAGCAATCAGCCCCAGCATTTT. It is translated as CASSLLGASNQPQHF.

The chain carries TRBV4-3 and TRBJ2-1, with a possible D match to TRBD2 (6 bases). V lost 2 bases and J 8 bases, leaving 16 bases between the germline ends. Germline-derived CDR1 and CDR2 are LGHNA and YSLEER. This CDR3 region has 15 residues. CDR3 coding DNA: TGCGCCAGCAGCCAACCCGCCGGGGGATCCGATGAGCAGTTCTTC. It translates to CASSQPAGGSDEQFF.

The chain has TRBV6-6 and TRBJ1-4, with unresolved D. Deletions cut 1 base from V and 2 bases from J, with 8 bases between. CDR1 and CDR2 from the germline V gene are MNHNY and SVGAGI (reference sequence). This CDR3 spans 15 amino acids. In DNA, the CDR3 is TGTGCCAGCAGTTACTTCGACACGACTAATGAAAAACTGTTTTTT. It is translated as CASSYFDTTNEKLFF.

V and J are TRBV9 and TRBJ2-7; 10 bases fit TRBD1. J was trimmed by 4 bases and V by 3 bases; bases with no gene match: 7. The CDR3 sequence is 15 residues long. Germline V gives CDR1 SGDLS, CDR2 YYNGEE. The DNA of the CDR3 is TGTGCCAGCAGCGCCAGGACAGGGGGTTTATACGAGCAGTACTTC. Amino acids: CASSARTGGLYEQYF.

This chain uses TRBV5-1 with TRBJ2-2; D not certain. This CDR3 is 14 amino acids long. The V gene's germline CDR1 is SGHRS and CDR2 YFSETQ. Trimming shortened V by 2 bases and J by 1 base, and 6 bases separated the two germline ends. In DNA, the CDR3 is TGCGCCAGCAGCTTTGCACAGAACACCGGGGAGCTGTTTTTT. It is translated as CASSFAQNTGELFF.

CDR3 DNA: TGTGCCAGCGGCACGGACGATAACCCTTTTCAGGGACTCTATGGCTACACCTTC. Translation gives CASGTDDNPFQGLYGYTF. The rearrangement links TRBV9 to TRBJ1-2; D is possibly TRBD1 (5 bases). Per the germline V gene, CDR1 is SGDLS and CDR2 is YYNGEE. The V end was cut by 7 bases, the J end by 4 bases, with 29 bases between. The CDR3 has 18 amino acids.

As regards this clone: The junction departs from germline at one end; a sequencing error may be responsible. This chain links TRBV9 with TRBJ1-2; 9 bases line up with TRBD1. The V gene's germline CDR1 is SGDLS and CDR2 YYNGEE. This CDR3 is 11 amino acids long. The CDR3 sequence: CASSDYRGPSF. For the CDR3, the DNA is TGTGCCAGCAGCGATTACAGGGGGCCAAGCTTC.

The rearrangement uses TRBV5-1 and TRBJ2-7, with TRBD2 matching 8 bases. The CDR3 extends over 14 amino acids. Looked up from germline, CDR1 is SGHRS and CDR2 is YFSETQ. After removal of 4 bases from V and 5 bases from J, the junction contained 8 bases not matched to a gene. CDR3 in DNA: TGCGCCAGCAGCCCAGGGACTAGTCACCACGAGCAGTACTTC. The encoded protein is CASSPGTSHHEQYF.